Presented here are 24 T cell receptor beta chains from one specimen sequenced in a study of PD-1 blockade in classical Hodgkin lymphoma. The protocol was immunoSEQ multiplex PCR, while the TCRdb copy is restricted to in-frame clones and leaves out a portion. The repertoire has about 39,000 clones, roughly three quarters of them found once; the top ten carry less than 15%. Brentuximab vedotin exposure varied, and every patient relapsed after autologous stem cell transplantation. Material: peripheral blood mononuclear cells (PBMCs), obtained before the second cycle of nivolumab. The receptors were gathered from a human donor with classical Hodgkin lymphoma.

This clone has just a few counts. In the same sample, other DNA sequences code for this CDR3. CDR3 region: CATSPGLYEQYF. In DNA form, the CDR3 reads TGTGCCACCTCTCCCGGGCTTTACGAGCAGTACTTC. This chain uses TRBV6-6 with TRBJ2-7; D unresolved. CDR3 size: 12 residues. Germline V gene data show CDR1 as MNHNY and CDR2 as SVGAGI (reference sequence). V lost 10 bases and J lost 4, with 14 bases in between.

The CDR3 DNA reads TGCGCCAGCAGCTTGCGTACAGGAGTGAACACTGAAGCTTTCTTT. This gives the protein CASSLRTGVNTEAFF. The V call is TRBV5-1, the J call TRBJ1-1; a possible D gene is TRBD1 (5 bases). Germline CDR1 is SGHRS and CDR2 is YFSETQ. The CDR3 totals 15 residues. Trimming stripped 1 base from V and 0 bases from J, with 10 bases between.

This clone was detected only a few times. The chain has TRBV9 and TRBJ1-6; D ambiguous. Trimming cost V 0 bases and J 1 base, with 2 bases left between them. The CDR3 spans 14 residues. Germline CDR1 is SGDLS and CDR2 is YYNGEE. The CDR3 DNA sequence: TGTGCCAGCAGCGTAGGTTCCTATAATTCACCCCTCCACTTT. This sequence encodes CASSVGSYNSPLHF. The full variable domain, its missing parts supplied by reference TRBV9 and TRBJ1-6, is DSGVTQTPKHLITATGQRVTLRCSPRSGDLSVYWYQQSLDQGLQFLIQYYNGEERAKGNILERFSAQQFPDLHSELNLSSLELGDSALYFCASSVGSYNSPLHFGNGTRLTVT.

The CDR3 DNA reads TGCAGCGTTGAGTCTGGGCCTGCGAACACCGGGGAGCTGTTTTTT. Translated: CSVESGPANTGELFF. This rearrangement joins TRBV29-1 to TRBJ2-2; D gene unclear. Germline lookup yields CDR1 SQVTM and CDR2 ANQGSEA. The CDR3 has 15 amino acids. V lost 3 bases and J lost 0, with 11 bases in between.

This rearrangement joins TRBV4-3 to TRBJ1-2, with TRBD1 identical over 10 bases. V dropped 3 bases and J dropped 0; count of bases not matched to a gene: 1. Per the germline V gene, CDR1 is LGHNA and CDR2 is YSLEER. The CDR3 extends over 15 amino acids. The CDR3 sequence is CASSHGTGANYGYTF. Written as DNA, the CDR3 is TGCGCCAGCAGCCATGGGACAGGGGCTAACTATGGCTACACCTTC.

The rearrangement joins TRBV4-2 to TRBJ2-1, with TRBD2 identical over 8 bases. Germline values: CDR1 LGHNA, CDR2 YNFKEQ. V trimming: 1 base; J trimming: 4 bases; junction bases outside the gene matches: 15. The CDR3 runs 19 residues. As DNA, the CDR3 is TGTGCCAGCAGCCAAGTAAGGGATTCCGGGAGGGCCAGGTACAATGAGCAGTTCTTC. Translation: CASSQVRDSGRARYNEQFF.

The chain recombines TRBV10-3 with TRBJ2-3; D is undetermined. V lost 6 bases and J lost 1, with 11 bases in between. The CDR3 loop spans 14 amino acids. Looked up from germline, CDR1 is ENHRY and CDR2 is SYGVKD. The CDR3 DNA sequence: TGTGCCATCAGCGACTCCTGGGGCACAGATACGCAGTATTTT. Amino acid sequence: CAISDSWGTDTQYF.

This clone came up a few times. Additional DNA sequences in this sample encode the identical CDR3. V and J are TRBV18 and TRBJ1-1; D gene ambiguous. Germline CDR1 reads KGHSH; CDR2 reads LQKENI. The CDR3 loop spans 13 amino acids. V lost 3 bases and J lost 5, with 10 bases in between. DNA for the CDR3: TGTGCCAGCTCACCCCTGGTGGAGACTGAAGCTTTCTTT. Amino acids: CASSPLVETEAFF.

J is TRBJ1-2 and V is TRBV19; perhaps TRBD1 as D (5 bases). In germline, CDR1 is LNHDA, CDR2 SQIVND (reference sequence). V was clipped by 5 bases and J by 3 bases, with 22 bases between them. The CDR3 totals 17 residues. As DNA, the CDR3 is TGTGCCAGTAGTCTTCAGGGTAGGGGACCCCTTGACTATGGCTACACCTTC. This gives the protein CASSLQGRGPLDYGYTF.

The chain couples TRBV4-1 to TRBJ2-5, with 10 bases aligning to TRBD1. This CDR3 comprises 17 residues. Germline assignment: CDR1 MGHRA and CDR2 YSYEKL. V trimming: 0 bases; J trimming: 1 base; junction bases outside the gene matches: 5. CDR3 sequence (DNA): TGCGCCAGCAGCCAAGACCGGGGGACAGGGGTCCAAGAGACCCAGTACTTC. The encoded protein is CASSQDRGTGVQETQYF.

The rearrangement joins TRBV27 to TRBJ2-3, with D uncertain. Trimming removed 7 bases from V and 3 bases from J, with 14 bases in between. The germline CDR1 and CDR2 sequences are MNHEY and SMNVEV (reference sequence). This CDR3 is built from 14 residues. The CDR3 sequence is CASTRTQSTDTQYF. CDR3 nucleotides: TGTGCCAGCACCCGGACCCAGAGTACAGATACGCAGTATTTT.

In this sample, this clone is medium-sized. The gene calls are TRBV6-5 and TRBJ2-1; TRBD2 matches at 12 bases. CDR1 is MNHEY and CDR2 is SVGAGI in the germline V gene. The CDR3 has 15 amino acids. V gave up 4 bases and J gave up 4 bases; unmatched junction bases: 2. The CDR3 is CASSSTSGRYNEQFF. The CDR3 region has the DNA TGTGCCAGCAGTTCGACTAGCGGGAGATACAATGAGCAGTTCTTC.

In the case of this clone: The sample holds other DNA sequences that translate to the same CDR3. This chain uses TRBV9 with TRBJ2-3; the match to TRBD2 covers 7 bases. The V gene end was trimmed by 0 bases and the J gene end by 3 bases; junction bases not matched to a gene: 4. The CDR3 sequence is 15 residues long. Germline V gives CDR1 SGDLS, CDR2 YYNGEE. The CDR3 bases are TGTGCCAGCAGCGTAGGTGGGAGGGCAACAGATACGCAGTATTTT. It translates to CASSVGGRATDTQYF.

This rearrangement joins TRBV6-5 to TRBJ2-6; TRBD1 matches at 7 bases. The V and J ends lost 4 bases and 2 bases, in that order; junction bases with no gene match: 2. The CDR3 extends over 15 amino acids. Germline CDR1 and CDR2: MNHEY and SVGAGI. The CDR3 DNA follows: TGTGCCAGCAGTTCCCAGGGGGCTGGGGCCAACGTCCTGACTTTC. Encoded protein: CASSSQGAGANVLTF.

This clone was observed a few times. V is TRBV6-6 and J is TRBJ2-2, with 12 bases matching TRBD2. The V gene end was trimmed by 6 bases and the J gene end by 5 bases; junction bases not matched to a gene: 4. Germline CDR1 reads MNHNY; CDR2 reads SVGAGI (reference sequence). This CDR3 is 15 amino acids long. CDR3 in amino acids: CASSRTSGTTGELFF. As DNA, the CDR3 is TGTGCCAGCAGCCGGACTAGCGGGACAACCGGGGAGCTGTTTTTT.

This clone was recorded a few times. CDR3 sequence (DNA): TGTGCCAGCAGCGACCTGGGACAGCAAAGCTCCTATAATTCACCCCTCCACTTT. This gives the protein CASSDLGQQSSYNSPLHF. This chain connects TRBV5-6 to TRBJ1-6; 7 nucleotides agree with TRBD1. J was trimmed by 0 bases and V by 4 bases; bases with no gene match: 10. CDR1 SGHDT and CDR2 YYEEEE come from the germline V gene. The CDR3 is 18 amino acids.

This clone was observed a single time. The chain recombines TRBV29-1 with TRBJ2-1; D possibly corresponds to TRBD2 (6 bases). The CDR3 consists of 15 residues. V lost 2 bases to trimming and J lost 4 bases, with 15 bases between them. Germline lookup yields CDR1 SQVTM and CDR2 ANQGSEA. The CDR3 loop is CSVESPWRGYNEQFF. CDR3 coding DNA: TGCAGCGTTGAATCTCCTTGGCGGGGTTACAATGAGCAGTTCTTC.

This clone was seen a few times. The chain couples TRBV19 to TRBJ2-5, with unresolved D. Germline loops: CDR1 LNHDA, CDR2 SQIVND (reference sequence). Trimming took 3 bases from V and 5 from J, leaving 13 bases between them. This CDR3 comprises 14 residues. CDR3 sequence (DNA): TGTGCCAGTAGTATGTCTCGGGTGAAGGAGACCCAGTACTTC. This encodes CASSMSRVKETQYF.

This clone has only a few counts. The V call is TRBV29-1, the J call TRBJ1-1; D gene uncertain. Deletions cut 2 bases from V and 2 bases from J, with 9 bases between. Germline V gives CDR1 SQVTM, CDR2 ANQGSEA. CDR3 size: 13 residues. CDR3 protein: CSVEIRVNTEAFF. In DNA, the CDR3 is TGCAGCGTTGAAATTCGGGTTAACACTGAAGCTTTCTTT.

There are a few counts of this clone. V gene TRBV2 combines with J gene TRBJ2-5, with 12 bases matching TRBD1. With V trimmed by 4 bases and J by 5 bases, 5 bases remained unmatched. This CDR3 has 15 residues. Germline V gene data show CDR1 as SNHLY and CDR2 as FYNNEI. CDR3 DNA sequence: TGTGCCAGCAGTGTTCAGGGACAGGGGGCTGAGACCCAGTACTTC. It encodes CASSVQGQGAETQYF.

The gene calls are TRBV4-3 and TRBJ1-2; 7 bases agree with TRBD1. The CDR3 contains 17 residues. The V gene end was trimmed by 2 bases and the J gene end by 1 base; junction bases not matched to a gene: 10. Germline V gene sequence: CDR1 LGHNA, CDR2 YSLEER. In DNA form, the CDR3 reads TGCGCCAGCAGCCAATTCCGGGACAGCGCCTATAACTATGGCTACACCTTC. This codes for CASSQFRDSAYNYGYTF.

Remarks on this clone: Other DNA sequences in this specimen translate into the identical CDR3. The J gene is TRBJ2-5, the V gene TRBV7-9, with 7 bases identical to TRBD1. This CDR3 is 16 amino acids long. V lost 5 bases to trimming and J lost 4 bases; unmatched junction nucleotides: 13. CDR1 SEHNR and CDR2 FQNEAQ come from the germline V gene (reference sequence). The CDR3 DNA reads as TGTGCCAGCAGCCGACTCCAAGGGGGCGCCGGAGAGACCCAGTACTTC. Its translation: CASSRLQGGAGETQYF.

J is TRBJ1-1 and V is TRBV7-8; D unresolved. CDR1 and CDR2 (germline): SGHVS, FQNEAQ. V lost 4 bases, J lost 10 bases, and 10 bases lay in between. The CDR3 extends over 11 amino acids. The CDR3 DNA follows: TGTGCCAGCAGCTCCTACGACGCAGCTTTCTTT. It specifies CASSSYDAAFF.

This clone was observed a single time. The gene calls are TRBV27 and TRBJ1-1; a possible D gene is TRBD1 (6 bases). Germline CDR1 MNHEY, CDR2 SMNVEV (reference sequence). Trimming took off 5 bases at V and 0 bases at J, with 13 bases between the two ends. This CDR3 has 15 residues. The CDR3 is CASSARRGMNTEAFF. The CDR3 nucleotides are TGTGCCAGCAGTGCCCGCAGGGGAATGAACACTGAAGCTTTCTTT.